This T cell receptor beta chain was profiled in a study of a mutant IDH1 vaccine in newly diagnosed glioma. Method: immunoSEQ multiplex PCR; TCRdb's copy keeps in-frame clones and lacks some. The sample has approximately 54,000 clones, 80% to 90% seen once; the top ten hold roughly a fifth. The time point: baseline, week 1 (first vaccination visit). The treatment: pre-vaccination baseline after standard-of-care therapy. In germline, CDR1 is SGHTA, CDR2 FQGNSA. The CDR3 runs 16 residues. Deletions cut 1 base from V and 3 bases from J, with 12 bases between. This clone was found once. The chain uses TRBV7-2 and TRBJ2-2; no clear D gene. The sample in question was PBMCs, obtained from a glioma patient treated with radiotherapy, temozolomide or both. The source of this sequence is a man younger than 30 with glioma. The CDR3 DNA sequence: TGTGCCAGCAGCTTAGGGCAGGTTGTGTACACCGGGGAGCTGTTTTTT. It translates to CASSLGQVVYTGELFF. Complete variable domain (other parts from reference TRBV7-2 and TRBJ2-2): GAGVSQSPSNKVTEKGKDVELRCDPISGHTALYWYRQSLGQGLEFLIYFQGNSAPDKSGLPSDRFSAERTGGSVSTLTIQRTQQEDSAVYLCASSLGQVVYTGELFFGEGSRLTVL.